The subject of this entry is one T cell receptor beta chain. Looked up from germline, CDR1 is LNHNV and CDR2 is YYDKDF (reference sequence). Deletions cut 5 bases from V and 1 base from J, with 12 bases between. This CDR3 has 15 residues. This specimen comes from a study of blood T cells in healthy people across ages. It was with a sample-barcoded 5' primer and a J-beta primer mix that a second PCR of roughly 7 to 12 cycles was run. Every molecule of cDNA carried a tag from a template-switch adaptor with 12 random nucleotides. TCRdb recomputed calls from the 5' RACE reads with MiXCR, one row per CDR3 protein. This sample carries about 1.4 million distinct CDR3 sequences, around 55% of them seen once, and the ten largest clones take over 5.5%.

The chain carries TRBV15 and TRBJ2-1; D not certain. This TCR was recovered from a man aged 18 to 29 in good health. The specimen was blood. CDR3 amino acids: CATSDSVKSYNEQFF. CDR3 in DNA: TGTGCCACCAGCGACTCGGTTAAGTCCTACAATGAGCAGTTCTTC. The whole variable domain, remainder taken from reference TRBV15 and TRBJ2-1, is DAMVIQNPRYQVTQFGKPVTLSCSQTLNHNVMYWYQQKSSQAPKLLFHYYDKDFNNEADTPDNFQSRRPNTSFCFLDIRSPGLGDTAMYLCATSDSVKSYNEQFFGPGTRLTVL.